This section outlines one T cell receptor beta chain sequence together with its context. The CDR3 length is 11 residues. The V gene lost 3 bases and the J gene lost 7 bases, with 6 bases spanning the gap. Assignment of participants to cohorts was predicated upon participant-reported clinical history. This sample is drawn from a study of blood T cell repertoires in COVID-19. Study overall: Nucleic acid was either cDNA or gDNA, and it came from T cells, B-cell-depleted T cells, or PBMCs.

Source study methods: Reference gene primers were amplified, and this amplification served to estimate nucleated cell counts. Produced via immunoSEQ multiplex PCR; TCRdb's table is partial and in-frame only. D and trimming were read from the DNA, whereas the V and J calls and clone size are those reported in that table. This sample carries 200,000 to 250,000 clones, 65% to 90% of them seen once, and the ten largest clones take 3.8%. The source material was PBMCs or T cells enriched from blood (not recorded which). The chain uses TRBV12-3 or TRBV12-4 and TRBJ1-1; D is unclear. This receptor was taken from a woman in her thirties or forties with acute COVID-19. This CDR3 reads CASSLAVEAFF. CDR3 bases: TGTGCCAGCAGTTTGGCGGTTGAAGCTTTCTTT.